Listed here are 7 T cell receptor beta chains from one sample, sequenced in a study of monozygotic twins with cystic fibrosis. The protocol was immunoSEQ multiplex PCR, while the TCRdb copy is restricted to in-frame clones and leaves out a portion. Of 25,000 to 30,000 clones listed, around 96% are singletons. The sequencing input was blood. The origin of the receptors is a girl under 10 years old with cystic fibrosis.

CDR3 coding DNA: TGTGCCAGCAGTTCAGACCGGGACACACGACGATACGAGCAGTACTTC. It is translated as CASSSDRDTRRYEQYF. The rearrangement links TRBV27 to TRBJ2-7; D is possibly TRBD1 (6 bases). Germline V CDR1 and CDR2: MNHEY, SMNVEV (reference sequence). The CDR3 is made up of 16 amino acids. V lost 4 bases and J lost 4, with 20 bases in between.

The rearrangement links TRBV27 to TRBJ1-3; tentatively, D is TRBD1 (5 bases). With 2 bases removed from V and 0 bases from J, the gap between germline ends came to 17 bases. The germline V gene has CDR1 MNHEY and CDR2 SMNVEV (reference sequence). This CDR3 has 18 residues. In DNA, the CDR3 is TGTGCCAGCAGTTTAGGGGGACCAGGGAGATACTCTGGAAACACCATATATTTT. Translation gives CASSLGGPGRYSGNTIYF.

The chain employs TRBV2 and TRBJ1-1; D gene uncertain. V gave up 2 bases and J gave up 3 bases, with 7 bases separating them. Per the germline V gene, CDR1 is SNHLY and CDR2 is FYNNEI. The CDR3 contains 13 residues. The CDR3 sequence is CASSERAYTEAFF. DNA for the CDR3: TGTGCCAGCAGTGAACGGGCCTACACTGAAGCTTTCTTT.

The gene calls are TRBV6-1 and TRBJ1-3; D is uncertain. V lost 5 bases, J lost 4 bases, and 9 bases lay in between. CDR1 and CDR2 from the germline V gene are MNHNS and SASEGT. CDR3 size: 13 residues. The CDR3 spells CASSIIRGNTIYF. CDR3 in DNA: TGTGCCAGCAGTATCATCCGAGGAAACACCATATATTTT.

For this clone: Germline is not matched at one junction end, which may reflect a read error. This chain uses TRBV11-3 with TRBJ1-3; unclear D gene. This CDR3 is 13 amino acids long. Germline V gives CDR1 SGHNT, CDR2 YENEEA. CDR3 coding DNA: TGTGCCAGCAGCTCGGGCCCTGGAGACACCATATATTTT. Translating it yields CASSSGPGDTIYF.

This clone was seen only once. This chain links TRBV1 with TRBJ2-1; the D call of TRBD2 is as the table states it, not checked on the DNA. TRBV1 corresponds to a pseudogene. This CDR3 region has 16 residues. The CDR3 sequence: CTSSHPPSGSRNEQFF. The DNA of the CDR3 is TGCACCAGCAGCCACCCTCCTAGCGGGAGTAGGAATGAGCAGTTCTTC.

CDR3 sequence reads: CASSWAGLAGGSSTDTQYF. CDR3 nucleotides: TGTGCCAGCAGCTGGGCTGGGCTAGCGGGAGGGTCTAGCACAGATACGCAGTATTTT. The chain employs TRBV28 and TRBJ2-3, with 12 bases that match TRBD2. Unmatched junction bases numbered 13, after V lost 6 bases and J lost 0 bases. Germline lookup yields CDR1 MDHEN and CDR2 SYDVKM. The CDR3 contains 19 residues.